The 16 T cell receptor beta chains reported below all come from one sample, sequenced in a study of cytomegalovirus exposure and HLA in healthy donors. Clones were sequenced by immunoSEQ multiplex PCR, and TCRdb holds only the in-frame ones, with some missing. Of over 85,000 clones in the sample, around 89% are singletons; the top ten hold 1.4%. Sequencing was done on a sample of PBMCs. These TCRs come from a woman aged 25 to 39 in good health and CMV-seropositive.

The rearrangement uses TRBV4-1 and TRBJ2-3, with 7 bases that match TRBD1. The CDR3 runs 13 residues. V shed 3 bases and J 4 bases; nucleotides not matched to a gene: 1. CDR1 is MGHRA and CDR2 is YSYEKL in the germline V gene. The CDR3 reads CASSQQGADTQYF. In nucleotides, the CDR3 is TGCGCCAGCAGCCAGCAGGGGGCAGATACGCAGTATTTT.

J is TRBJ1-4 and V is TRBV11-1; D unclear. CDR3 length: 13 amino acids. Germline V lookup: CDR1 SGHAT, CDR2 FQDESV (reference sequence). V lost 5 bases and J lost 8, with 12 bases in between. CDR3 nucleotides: TGTGCCAGCAGCCCGGGGAACAGAGAAAAACTGTTTTTT. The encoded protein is CASSPGNREKLFF.

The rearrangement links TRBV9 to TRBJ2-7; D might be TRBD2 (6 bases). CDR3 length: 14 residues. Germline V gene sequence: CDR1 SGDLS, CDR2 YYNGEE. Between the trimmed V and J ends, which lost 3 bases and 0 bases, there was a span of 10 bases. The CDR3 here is CASSAGTLSYEQYF. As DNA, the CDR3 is TGTGCCAGCAGCGCCGGGACTCTCTCCTACGAGCAGTACTTC.

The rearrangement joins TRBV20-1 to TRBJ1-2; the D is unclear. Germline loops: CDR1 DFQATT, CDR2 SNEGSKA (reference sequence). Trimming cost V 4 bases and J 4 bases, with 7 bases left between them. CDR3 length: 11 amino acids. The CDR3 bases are TGCAGTGCTATGAGAGGCTATGGCTACACCTTC. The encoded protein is CSAMRGYGYTF.

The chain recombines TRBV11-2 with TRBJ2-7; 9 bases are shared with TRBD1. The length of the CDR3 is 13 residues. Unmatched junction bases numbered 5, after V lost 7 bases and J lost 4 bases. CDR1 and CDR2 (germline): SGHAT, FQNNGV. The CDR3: CASNRDRVYEQYF. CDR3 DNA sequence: TGTGCCAGCAACCGGGACAGGGTTTACGAGCAGTACTTC.

The CDR3 bases are TGCGCCAGCAGCGAGGGACAGGATTTCCCCCAGCATTTT. Translation: CASSEGQDFPQHF. The J gene is TRBJ1-5, the V gene TRBV5-1; 8 positions agree with TRBD1. Germline trimming cut 4 bases from V and 10 bases from J; bases unmatched to any gene: 7. The CDR3 contains 13 residues. The V gene's germline CDR1 is SGHRS and CDR2 YFSETQ.

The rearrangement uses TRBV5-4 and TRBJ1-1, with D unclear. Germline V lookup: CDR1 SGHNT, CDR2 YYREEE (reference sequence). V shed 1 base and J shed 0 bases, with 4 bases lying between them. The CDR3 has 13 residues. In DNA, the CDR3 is TGTGCCAGCAGCTTGTCTATGAACACTGAAGCTTTCTTT. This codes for CASSLSMNTEAFF.

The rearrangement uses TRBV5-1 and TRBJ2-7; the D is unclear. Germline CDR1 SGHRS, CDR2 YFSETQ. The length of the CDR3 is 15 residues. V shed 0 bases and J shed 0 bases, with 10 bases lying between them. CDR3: CASSLGASSSYEQYF. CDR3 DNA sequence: TGCGCCAGCAGCTTGGGCGCTAGTTCCTCCTACGAGCAGTACTTC.

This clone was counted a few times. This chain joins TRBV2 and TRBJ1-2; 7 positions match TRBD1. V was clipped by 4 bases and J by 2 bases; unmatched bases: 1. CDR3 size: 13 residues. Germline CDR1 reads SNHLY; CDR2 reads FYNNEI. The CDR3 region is CASSGDRNYGYTF. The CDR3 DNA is TGTGCCAGCAGTGGGGACAGAAACTATGGCTACACCTTC.

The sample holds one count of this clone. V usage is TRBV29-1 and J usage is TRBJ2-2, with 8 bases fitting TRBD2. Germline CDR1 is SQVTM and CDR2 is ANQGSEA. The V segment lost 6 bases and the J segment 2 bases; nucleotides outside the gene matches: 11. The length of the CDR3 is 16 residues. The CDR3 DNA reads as TGCAGCGTCGCTTCCTGGACTAGCCAAAACACCGGGGAGCTGTTTTTT. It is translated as CSVASWTSQNTGELFF.

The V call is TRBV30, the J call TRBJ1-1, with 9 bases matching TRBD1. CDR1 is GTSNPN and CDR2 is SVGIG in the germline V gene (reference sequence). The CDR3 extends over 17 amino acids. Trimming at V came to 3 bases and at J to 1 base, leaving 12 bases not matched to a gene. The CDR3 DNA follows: TGTGCCTGGAGGCCCCCGACAGGGGGAGTCCGGAACACTGAAGCTTTCTTT. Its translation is CAWRPPTGGVRNTEAFF. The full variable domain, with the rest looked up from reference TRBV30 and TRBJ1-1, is SQTIHQWPATLVQPVGSPLSLECTVEGTSNPNLYWYRQAAGRGLQLLFYSVGIGQISSEVPQNLSASRPQDRQFILSSKKLLLSDSGFYLCAWRPPTGGVRNTEAFFGQGTRLTVV.

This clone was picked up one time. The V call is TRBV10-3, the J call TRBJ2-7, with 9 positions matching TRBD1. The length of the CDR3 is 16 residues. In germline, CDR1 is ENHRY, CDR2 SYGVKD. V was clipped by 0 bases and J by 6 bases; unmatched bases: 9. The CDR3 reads CAISESSGTGRREQYF. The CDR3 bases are TGTGCCATCAGTGAGTCTTCCGGGACAGGGAGACGCGAGCAGTACTTC.

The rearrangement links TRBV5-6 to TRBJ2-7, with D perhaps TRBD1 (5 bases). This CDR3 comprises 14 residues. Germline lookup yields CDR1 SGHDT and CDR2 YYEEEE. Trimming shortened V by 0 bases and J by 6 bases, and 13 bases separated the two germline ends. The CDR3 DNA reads TGTGCCAGCAGCTTGGGGACAATGGTTCGCGAGCAGTACTTC. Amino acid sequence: CASSLGTMVREQYF.

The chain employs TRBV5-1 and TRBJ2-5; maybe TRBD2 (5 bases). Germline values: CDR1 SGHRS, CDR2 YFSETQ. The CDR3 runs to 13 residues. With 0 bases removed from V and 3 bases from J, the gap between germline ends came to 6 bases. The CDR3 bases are TGCGCCAGCAGCTTGGCTAGCAAAGAGACCCAGTACTTC. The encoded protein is CASSLASKETQYF.

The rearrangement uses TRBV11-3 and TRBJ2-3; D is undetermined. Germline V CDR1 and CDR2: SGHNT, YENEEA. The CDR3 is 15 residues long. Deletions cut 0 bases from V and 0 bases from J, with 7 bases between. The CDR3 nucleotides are TGTGCCAGCAGCTTAGATTCAAAAAGCACAGATACGCAGTATTTT. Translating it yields CASSLDSKSTDTQYF.

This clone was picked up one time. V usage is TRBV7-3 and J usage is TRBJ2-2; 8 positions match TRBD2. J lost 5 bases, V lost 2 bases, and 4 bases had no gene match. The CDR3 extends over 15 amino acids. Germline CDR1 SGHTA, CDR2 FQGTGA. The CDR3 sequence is CASSLSPSGTGELFF. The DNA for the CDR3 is TGTGCCAGCAGCTTATCGCCTAGCGGGACCGGGGAGCTGTTTTTT. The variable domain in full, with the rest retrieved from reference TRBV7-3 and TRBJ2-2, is GAGVSQTPSNKVTEKGKYVELRCDPISGHTALYWYRQSLGQGPEFLIYFQGTGAADDSGLPNDRFFAVRPEGSVSTLKIQRTERGDSAVYLCASSLSPSGTGELFFGEGSRLTVL.